These 21 T cell receptor beta chains came from one sample sequenced in a study of T cell repertoires in cytomegalovirus infection. In TCRdb, the reads were re-called with MiXCR into one record per CDR3 protein. The sample holds about 460,000 distinct CDR3 sequences, about 11% seen once. The sample was PBMCs. Every receptor here comes from a human donor in good health (CMV status not recorded). Some clones in this sample may be carry-over from other donors' samples.

V gene TRBV27 combines with J gene TRBJ2-1; 11 nucleotides agree with TRBD2. The CDR3 has 16 residues. CDR1 is MNHEY, CDR2 SMNVEV, per germline (reference sequence). The V segment lost 3 bases and the J segment 4 bases; nucleotides outside the gene matches: 5. CDR3 nucleotide sequence: TGTGCCAGCAGTTTGACTAGCGGGATCGGATACAATGAGCAGTTCTTC. This gives the protein CASSLTSGIGYNEQFF.

The rearrangement uses TRBV15 and TRBJ1-2, with 8 bases identical to TRBD1. Looked up from germline, CDR1 is LNHNV and CDR2 is YYDKDF (reference sequence). Trimming removed 4 bases from V and 3 bases from J; junction bases left unmatched: 10. The CDR3 totals 16 residues. CDR3 DNA: TGTGCCACCAGCAACTCTGACAGGGGAAGGGACTATGGCTACACCTTC. Amino acid sequence: CATSNSDRGRDYGYTF.

This clonotype was counted ten times or more. The CDR3 here is CASSFGSVFPEAFF. Written as DNA, the CDR3 is TGTGCCAGCAGCTTCGGATCCGTCTTCCCTGAAGCTTTCTTT. This chain links TRBV7-2 with TRBJ1-1; D not certain. CDR3 length: 14 residues. V gave up 3 bases and J gave up 6 bases, with 14 bases separating them. CDR1 and CDR2 from the germline V gene are SGHTA and FQGNSA. Variable domain in full (rest from reference TRBV7-2 and TRBJ1-1): GAGVSQSPSNKVTEKGKDVELRCDPISGHTALYWYRQSLGQGLEFLIYFQGNSAPDKSGLPSDRFSAERTGGSVSTLTIQRTQQEDSAVYLCASSFGSVFPEAFFGQGTRLTVV.

The sample holds many counts of this clonotype. The V call is TRBV12-3 or TRBV12-4, the J call TRBJ2-5; no definite D call. The V end was cut by 1 base, the J end by 1 base, with 7 bases between. The CDR3 runs to 14 residues. For the CDR3, the DNA is TGTGCCAGCAGTTTAGGAAGGGTCCAAGAGACCCAGTACTTC. Translating gives CASSLGRVQETQYF.

The chain recombines TRBV23-1 with TRBJ2-5; D may correspond to TRBD1 or TRBD2 (5 bases each). TRBV23-1 is flagged as an ORF with uncertain function. With 2 bases removed from V and 4 bases from J, the gap between germline ends came to 23 bases. CDR3 length: 18 amino acids. In nucleotides, the CDR3 is TGCGCCAGCAGTCAACACAACAACAGGATTGCCGCGGGAGAGACCCAGTACTTC. As protein: CASSQHNNRIAAGETQYF.

This clonotype was seen repeatedly, ten times or more. This chain connects TRBV7-9 to TRBJ1-4; 8 nucleotides line up with TRBD1. Germline assignment: CDR1 SEHNR and CDR2 FQNEAQ (reference sequence). The CDR3 consists of 14 residues. Trimming at V came to 2 bases and at J to 12 bases, leaving 8 bases not matched to a gene. The CDR3 nucleotides read TGTGCCAGCAGCTTACCCCACAGGGGGAGTGAACTGTTTTTT. It encodes CASSLPHRGSELFF.

This clonotype was seen once. The V call is TRBV29-1, the J call TRBJ2-3; TRBD1 aligns across 9 bases. V lost 2 bases, J lost 2 bases, and 2 bases stayed unmatched. The CDR3 consists of 14 residues. CDR1 and CDR2 (germline): SQVTM, ANQGSEA. CDR3 nucleotides: TGCAGCGTTGAAACAGGGGGCGTCACAGATACGCAGTATTTT. Amino acids: CSVETGGVTDTQYF.

The J gene is TRBJ1-6, the V gene TRBV15; weak D call: TRBD1 (5 bases). Trimming took off 5 bases at V and 7 bases at J, with 15 bases between the two ends. Germline-derived CDR1 and CDR2 are LNHNV and YYDKDF (reference sequence). The CDR3 runs to 15 residues. Here the CDR3 reads CATSGEWGGNSPLHF. CDR3 bases: TGTGCCACCAGCGGTGAATGGGGGGGGAATTCACCCCTCCACTTT. Full variable domain (outside the CDR3, taken from reference TRBV15 and TRBJ1-6): DAMVIQNPRYQVTQFGKPVTLSCSQTLNHNVMYWYQQKSSQAPKLLFHYYDKDFNNEADTPDNFQSRRPNTSFCFLDIRSPGLGDTAMYLCATSGEWGGNSPLHFGNGTRLTVT.

This clonotype was picked up many times. This likely comes from a read error, as the CDR3 has no conserved phenylalanine or tryptophan at its end. No DNA is shown, since the ends of the CDR3 on it are uncertain; the CDR3 is the one TCRdb lists. The chain uses TRBV5-4 and TRBJ2-7. Germline CDR1 reads SGHNT; CDR2 reads YYREEE (reference sequence). The CDR3 length is 8 residues, termini included. The CDR3 reads CASSLGSN.

The rearrangement links TRBV24-1 to TRBJ2-1; D possibly corresponds to TRBD2 (5 bases). The V end was cut by 3 bases, the J end by 5 bases, with 16 bases between. Per the germline V gene, CDR1 is KGHDR and CDR2 is SFDVKD. The CDR3 has 16 residues. In nucleotides, the CDR3 is TGTGCCACCAGTGATCGTAGCGCAACTAATGACAATGAGCAGTTCTTC. Encoded protein: CATSDRSATNDNEQFF.

The chain combines TRBV5-1 with TRBJ2-3; possible D gene TRBD2, 7 bases. CDR3 length: 14 residues. Germline V CDR1 and CDR2: SGHRS, YFSETQ. V was trimmed by 4 bases and J by 5 bases, leaving 14 bases between them. The CDR3 region is CASSPTGGLDTQYF. CDR3 DNA: TGCGCCAGCAGCCCCACGGGGGGCTTAGATACGCAGTATTTT.

This chain joins TRBV27 and TRBJ2-2; possible D gene TRBD2, 5 bases. Germline V lookup: CDR1 MNHEY, CDR2 SMNVEV (reference sequence). The CDR3 sequence is 16 residues long. Trimming cost V 0 bases and J 5 bases, with 13 bases left between them. The CDR3 sequence: CASSLSKGGRTGELFF. CDR3 bases: TGTGCCAGCAGTTTATCGAAAGGAGGAAGGACCGGGGAGCTGTTTTTT.

In its sample, this clonotype was seen many times. The V gene is TRBV19, the J gene TRBJ1-4; D is unclear. From germline, CDR1 is LNHDA and CDR2 SQIVND (reference sequence). Trimming stripped 8 bases from V and 7 bases from J, with 20 bases between. This CDR3 spans 15 amino acids. The CDR3 spells CASEIRAQEGEKLFF. In DNA, the CDR3 is TGTGCCAGTGAGATTCGGGCCCAAGAGGGTGAAAAACTGTTTTTT.

This clonotype was seen only a few times. The V and J genes are TRBV5-1 and TRBJ2-1; D not certain. V was cut by 0 bases and J by 3 bases, with 7 bases left in between. The germline CDR1 and CDR2 sequences are SGHRS and YFSETQ. The CDR3 runs 14 residues. CDR3 sequence reads: CASSLGKNYNEQFF. The CDR3 bases are TGCGCCAGCAGCTTGGGTAAAAACTACAATGAGCAGTTCTTC. The entire variable domain, with the rest obtained from reference TRBV5-1 and TRBJ2-1, is as follows: KAGVTQTPRYLIKTRGQQVTLSCSPISGHRSVSWYQQTPGQGLQFLFEYFSETQRNKGNFPGRFSGRQFSNSRSEMNVSTLELGDSALYLCASSLGKNYNEQFFGPGTRLTVL.

V gene TRBV30 combines with J gene TRBJ1-1, with D unresolved. From germline, CDR1 is GTSNPN and CDR2 SVGIG (reference sequence). The germline V and J ends were trimmed by 4 bases and 1 base, with 19 bases remaining between them. The CDR3 loop spans 16 amino acids. The CDR3 region has the DNA TGTGCCTGGATTCGCCTCCAGGAGTACTGGAACACTGAAGCTTTCTTT. It yields the protein CAWIRLQEYWNTEAFF.

The V and J genes are TRBV7-9 and TRBJ2-5; possible D gene TRBD2, 6 bases. The CDR3 spans 11 residues. V gave up 5 bases and J gave up 14 bases, with 15 bases separating them. Germline assignment: CDR1 SEHNR and CDR2 FQNEAQ (reference sequence). Written as DNA, the CDR3 is TGTGCCAGCAGCCCTCGGGACTTCCCCTACTTC. Protein product: CASSPRDFPYF.

The DNA for the CDR3 is TGCGCCAGCAGCTTGACCACAGAGTCATCTCTGGGGGGCTACACCTTC. It encodes CASSLTTESSLGGYTF. The gene calls are TRBV5-1 and TRBJ1-2; the D is unclear. The CDR3 is 16 amino acids. In germline, CDR1 is SGHRS, CDR2 YFSETQ. With 1 base removed from V and 8 bases from J, the gap between germline ends came to 21 bases.

This clonotype was counted ten times or more. The chain combines TRBV6-5 with TRBJ2-3, with TRBD2 matching over 7 bases. Germline lookup yields CDR1 MNHEY and CDR2 SVGAGI. The J segment lost 1 base and the V segment lost 8 bases, leaving 12 bases of the junction unmatched. The CDR3 runs to 16 residues. The CDR3 nucleotides read TGTGCCAGCCGGCCCACCGCTAGCGGCCGCACAGATACGCAGTATTTT. This translates into CASRPTASGRTDTQYF.

In its sample, this clonotype is medium-sized. The genes are TRBV7-3 and TRBJ1-1; 9 bases are shared with TRBD1. CDR1 is SGHTA and CDR2 is FQGTGA in the germline V gene. J gave up 6 bases and V 5 bases, and 7 bases lay outside the gene matches. The CDR3 covers 14 residues. Here the CDR3 DNA reads TGTGCCAGCAGCCCCACAGGGGGCGAGGCTGAAGCTTTCTTT. It is translated as CASSPTGGEAEAFF.

This clonotype has a count of ten or more. This chain links TRBV29-1 with TRBJ1-2, with a tentative D call TRBD1 (5 bases). The CDR3 is 15 residues long. Germline V gene lookup returns CDR1 SQVTM and CDR2 ANQGSEA. Trimming shortened V by 7 bases and J by 4 bases, and 22 bases separated the two germline ends. The CDR3 DNA sequence: TGCAGCGCTGAGACAGCGACTAGAGTAGGCTATGGCTACACCTTC. Its translation: CSAETATRVGYGYTF.

This clonotype was seen a few times. V and J are TRBV12-3 or TRBV12-4 and TRBJ1-2, with 12 bases fitting TRBD1. V lost 6 bases, J lost 8 bases, and 10 bases stayed unmatched. CDR3 length: 15 amino acids. Here the CDR3 DNA reads TGTGCCAGCAGACCCGCGGGACAGGGGGCGGGAGGCTACACCTTC. As protein: CASRPAGQGAGGYTF.